Listed below are T cell receptor beta chains from one sample, sequenced in a study of beta chain features in type 1 diabetes. Sequencing was performed with immunoSEQ multiplex PCR; in TCRdb, only in-frame clones are kept and a portion is missing. Of around 430,000 clones in the sample, around 30% were seen once. The sequenced sample consisted of naive CD4+ T cells from blood. These receptors came from a man younger than 30 in good health. The CDR3 runs from the conserved cysteine through the conserved F or W. A D gene is named only where the DNA matches it firmly. Not all rows give a size; the values are once, few, many and, for expanded clones, a class.

abundance: -
d_gene: -
j_gene: TRBJ1-4
v_gene: TRBV2
CDR3nt: TGTGCCAGCAGTGACAACAGTGAAAAACTGTTTTTT
CDR3aa: CASSDNSEKLFF

abundance: few
d_gene: -
j_gene: TRBJ2-6
v_gene: TRBV29-1
CDR3nt: TGCAGCGTTTCAGGGGGGGCCAACGTCCTGACTTTC
CDR3aa: CSVSGGANVLTF

abundance: few
d_gene: -
j_gene: TRBJ2-1
v_gene: TRBV7-9
CDR3nt: TGTGCCAGCAGCTCCCGCCGCCTAGATCCAAACCCCTACAATGAGCAGTTCTTC
CDR3aa: CASSSRRLDPNPYNEQFF

abundance: -
d_gene: -
j_gene: TRBJ1-2
v_gene: TRBV6-6
CDR3nt: TGTGCCAGCAGTTACGCAGGGACGGCTAACTATGGCTACACCTTC
CDR3aa: CASSYAGTANYGYTF

abundance: -
d_gene: -
j_gene: TRBJ1-2
v_gene: TRBV30
CDR3nt: TGTGCCTGGTCAAGGGGGAAAGGCTACACCTTC
CDR3aa: CAWSRGKGYTF

abundance: -
d_gene: TRBD1
j_gene: TRBJ2-7
v_gene: TRBV6-6
CDR3nt: TGTGCCAGCAGGTATCTTCATGGGACAGAGTACGAGCAGTACTTC
CDR3aa: CASRYLHGTEYEQYF

abundance: -
d_gene: -
j_gene: TRBJ2-5
v_gene: TRBV18
CDR3nt: TGTGCCAGCTCACCTGGCACAGGGTGGGAGACCCAGTACTTC
CDR3aa: CASSPGTGWETQYF

abundance: -
d_gene: -
j_gene: TRBJ2-5
v_gene: TRBV29-1
CDR3nt: TGCAGCGTTGCCATCCAAGAGACCCAGTACTTC
CDR3aa: CSVAIQETQYF

abundance: -
d_gene: TRBD1
j_gene: TRBJ1-2
v_gene: TRBV7-2
CDR3nt: TGTGCCAGCAGCTTAGAACAGGGGAATGGCTACACCTTC
CDR3aa: CASSLEQGNGYTF

abundance: -
d_gene: -
j_gene: TRBJ2-7
v_gene: TRBV9
CDR3nt: TGTGCCAGCAGCGTAGGACCCTGGGAGTTTTTGACCGAGCAGTACTTC
CDR3aa: CASSVGPWEFLTEQYF

abundance: -
d_gene: TRBD1
j_gene: TRBJ2-3
v_gene: TRBV6-1
CDR3nt: TGTGCCAGCAGGTGGACAGGGGGCACAGATACGCAGTATTTT
CDR3aa: CASRWTGGTDTQYF

abundance: -
d_gene: -
j_gene: TRBJ2-1
v_gene: TRBV14
CDR3nt: TGTGCCAGCAGGGTGGACACCTACAATGAGCAGTTCTTC
CDR3aa: CASRVDTYNEQFF

abundance: few
d_gene: -
j_gene: TRBJ1-2
v_gene: TRBV15
CDR3nt: TGTGCCACCAGCAGAGATCGCAGGGACGGTGGCTACACCTTC
CDR3aa: CATSRDRRDGGYTF

abundance: -
d_gene: -
j_gene: TRBJ2-4
v_gene: TRBV29-1
CDR3nt: TGCAGCGCCGAAGGGGTAGGGAAGGACATTCAGTACTTC
CDR3aa: CSAEGVGKDIQYF

abundance: -
d_gene: -
j_gene: TRBJ2-2
v_gene: TRBV30
CDR3nt: TGTGCCTGGAGTGCAGACAGGAACACCGGGGAGCTGTTTTTT
CDR3aa: CAWSADRNTGELFF

abundance: few
d_gene: TRBD2
j_gene: TRBJ2-5
v_gene: TRBV29-1
CDR3nt: TGCAGCGTGTTGGGACTAGCGGGAGTGGAGACCCAGTACTTC
CDR3aa: CSVLGLAGVETQYF

abundance: few
d_gene: -
j_gene: TRBJ2-3
v_gene: TRBV7-2
CDR3nt: TGTGCCAGCAGCCCAGGGGACTTCACAGATACGCAGTATTTT
CDR3aa: CASSPGDFTDTQYF

abundance: once
d_gene: TRBD1
j_gene: TRBJ2-7
v_gene: TRBV27
CDR3nt: TGTGCCAGCAGCCCACTGGGGGCGGCCGGGACAGCGAGAGAGCAGTACTTC
CDR3aa: CASSPLGAAGTAREQYF

abundance: few
d_gene: -
j_gene: TRBJ2-5
v_gene: TRBV29-1
CDR3nt: TGCAGCGTCCGGGCGGGGCAAGAGACCCAGTACTTC
CDR3aa: CSVRAGQETQYF

abundance: -
d_gene: TRBD1
j_gene: TRBJ2-4
v_gene: TRBV28
CDR3nt: TGTGCCAGTACAGGGGGACGAAACATTCAGTACTTC
CDR3aa: CASTGGRNIQYF

abundance: -
d_gene: -
j_gene: TRBJ2-5
v_gene: TRBV7-3
CDR3nt: TGTGCCAGCAGCTTAGCGGGACAAAAGCAAGAGACCCAGTACTTC
CDR3aa: CASSLAGQKQETQYF

abundance: -
d_gene: -
j_gene: TRBJ1-2
v_gene: TRBV7-2
CDR3nt: TGTGCCAGCAGCTTACTCGGAGATTACGGCTACACCTTC
CDR3aa: CASSLLGDYGYTF

abundance: -
d_gene: TRBD2
j_gene: TRBJ2-3
v_gene: TRBV6-1
CDR3nt: TGTGCCAGCAGTGATCCCAGCGGGAGGGCTACAGATACGCAGTATTTT
CDR3aa: CASSDPSGRATDTQYF

abundance: few
d_gene: -
j_gene: TRBJ2-2
v_gene: TRBV30
CDR3nt: TGTGCCTGGAGTCCATTGAGGCAGGGGCTCGGGGAGCTGTTTTTT
CDR3aa: CAWSPLRQGLGELFF

abundance: -
d_gene: TRBD2
j_gene: TRBJ2-1
v_gene: TRBV19
CDR3nt: TGTGCCAGTAGTCCCAGGACTAGCGGGAGGATTGAGCAGTTCTTC
CDR3aa: CASSPRTSGRIEQFF

abundance: -
d_gene: -
j_gene: TRBJ1-2
v_gene: TRBV6-7
CDR3nt: TGTGCCAGCCGTCAGAGAGGGTTCTATGGCTACACCTTC
CDR3aa: CASRQRGFYGYTF

abundance: few
d_gene: -
j_gene: TRBJ1-5
v_gene: TRBV7-2
CDR3nt: TGTGCCAGCGGGCAGTATAGCAATCAGCCCCAGCATTTT
CDR3aa: CASGQYSNQPQHF

abundance: -
d_gene: TRBD1
j_gene: TRBJ1-1
v_gene: TRBV25-1
CDR3nt: TGTGCCAGCAGTGAATCTATGGGACAGGGTGTTGAAGCTTTCTTT
CDR3aa: CASSESMGQGVEAFF

abundance: few
d_gene: -
j_gene: TRBJ1-2
v_gene: TRBV7-2
CDR3nt: TGTGCCAGCAGCACCGGGCCCCTAGACTATGGCTACACCTTC
CDR3aa: CASSTGPLDYGYTF

abundance: -
d_gene: -
j_gene: TRBJ1-1
v_gene: TRBV29-1
CDR3nt: TGCAGCGTTGAACGGCAGGGAGACACTGAAGCTTTCTTT
CDR3aa: CSVERQGDTEAFF

abundance: -
d_gene: TRBD1
j_gene: TRBJ2-3
v_gene: TRBV29-1
CDR3nt: TGCAGCGGTTCGACAGGGGGCTCTGGAGATACGCAGTATTTT
CDR3aa: CSGSTGGSGDTQYF

abundance: few
d_gene: -
j_gene: TRBJ2-1
v_gene: TRBV7-9
CDR3nt: TGTGCCAGCAGCTTAGTGGGTGGGGTGGACAATGAGCAGTTCTTC
CDR3aa: CASSLVGGVDNEQFF

abundance: -
d_gene: TRBD1
j_gene: TRBJ2-1
v_gene: TRBV18
CDR3nt: TGTGCCAGCTCACCTCCGGGACAGGGGTCCTACAATGAGCAGTTCTTC
CDR3aa: CASSPPGQGSYNEQFF

abundance: -
d_gene: -
j_gene: TRBJ2-1
v_gene: TRBV10-3
CDR3nt: TGTGCCATCAGTGAAAAGGAGGGAGGAACCTACAATGAGCAGTTCTTC
CDR3aa: CAISEKEGGTYNEQFF